This TCR beta chain was recovered during a study of tumor-infiltrating lymphocytes in primary liver carcinoma. Germline DNA was extracted alongside blood RNA, which was obtained from unsorted whole blood. Trimming pared 2 bases from V and 7 bases from J, leaving 11 bases between. Germline loops: CDR1 ENHRY, CDR2 SYGVKD. The CDR3 is 14 residues long. Total RNA amounting to 450 to 500 ng was the source from which TCR beta cDNA was made with a constant-region primer. Amplification in three nested multiplex PCR rounds with slightly modified ARM-PCR gave rise to TCR beta libraries. For approximately 9 cycles apiece, the opening two PCR rounds ran with TRBV1-TRBV30 forward primers and a C-beta reverse primer. One entry per CDR3 protein, called by TCRdb with MiXCR from the multiplex PCR reads. The profile shows 310,000 or so distinct CDR3 sequences, 65% of them singletons.

The sequence was obtained from a man in his forties with primary liver carcinoma and hepatitis B virus infection. Sequences were obtained from peripheral blood. The rearrangement joins TRBV10-3 to TRBJ1-4; D unclear. The chain's CDR3 is CAISEVGVGEKLFF. Here the CDR3 DNA reads TGTGCCATCAGTGAGGTTGGGGTTGGTGAAAAACTGTTTTTT.